This entry lists 32 T cell receptor beta chains sequenced from one sample in a study of neoadjuvant anti-PD-1 for oral cavity cancer. Using immunoSEQ multiplex PCR, the repertoire was profiled, and TCRdb retains in-frame clones only, with some absent. Of about 72,000 clones in the sample, 65% to 85% were seen once. Sequenced material: PBMCs, taken before nivolumab (anti-PD-1) treatment. All receptors derive from a person between 40 and 85 years old with oral cavity squamous cell carcinoma.

The chain couples TRBV6-6 to TRBJ1-1; D perhaps matches TRBD1 (6 bases). Germline CDR1 is MNHNY and CDR2 is SVGAGI (reference sequence). CDR3 length equals 13 residues. Trimming left V 0 bases short and J 6 bases short, with 8 bases between. For the CDR3, the DNA is TGTGCCAGCAGTTACTCTGCAGGGGCTGAAGCTTTCTTT. Translating gives CASSYSAGAEAFF.

The chain joins TRBV6-1 to TRBJ2-2; D is undetermined. Germline CDR1 reads MNHNS; CDR2 reads SASEGT. The V end was cut by 2 bases, the J end by 3 bases, with 7 bases between. The CDR3 length is 14 residues. The CDR3 DNA reads as TGTGCCAGCAGTGAACTCCCTTACACCGGGGAGCTGTTTTTT. Its translation is CASSELPYTGELFF.

This chain joins TRBV5-1 and TRBJ1-2; D unclear. The V end lost 0 bases, the J end lost 3 bases, and 6 bases lay between the germline ends. Looked up from germline, CDR1 is SGHRS and CDR2 is YFSETQ. The CDR3 is made up of 13 amino acids. The CDR3 protein is CASSLEADYGYTF. The CDR3 DNA follows: TGCGCCAGCAGCTTGGAGGCTGACTATGGCTACACCTTC.

The chain uses TRBV4-1 and TRBJ2-5; 9 nucleotides line up with TRBD1. Looked up from germline, CDR1 is MGHRA and CDR2 is YSYEKL. The CDR3 consists of 18 residues. Unmatched junction bases numbered 14, after V lost 1 base and J lost 5 bases. The CDR3 sequence: CASSQGDRGGGGLETQYF. CDR3 nucleotide sequence: TGCGCCAGCAGCCAAGGTGACAGGGGGGGAGGTGGTTTGGAGACCCAGTACTTC.

V gene TRBV18 combines with J gene TRBJ2-7, with a weak D call TRBD2 (6 bases). The germline gives CDR1 KGHSH, CDR2 LQKENI. Trimming took 4 bases from V and 1 from J, leaving 11 bases between them. This CDR3 comprises 14 residues. CDR3 bases: TGTGCCAGCTCACTGGCGGGAATGTCCTACGAGCAGTACTTC. Translated, it gives CASSLAGMSYEQYF.

The V and J genes are TRBV15 and TRBJ1-6; D is undetermined. V gave up 0 bases and J gave up 7 bases, with 13 bases separating them. Germline lookup yields CDR1 LNHNV and CDR2 YYDKDF (reference sequence). This CDR3 has 16 amino acids. This CDR3 reads CATSREPGQQNSPLHF. The CDR3 region has the DNA TGTGCCACCAGCAGAGAACCCGGGCAGCAAAATTCACCCCTCCACTTT.

This chain uses TRBV6-1 with TRBJ1-1, with TRBD1 as a possible D gene (6 bases). The CDR3 consists of 15 residues. Trimming removed 5 bases at V and 4 bases at J, with 17 bases between. Germline V gives CDR1 MNHNS, CDR2 SASEGT. This chain's CDR3 is CASSWGRGGGTEAFF. Here the CDR3 DNA reads TGTGCCAGCAGTTGGGGGCGGGGGGGCGGCACTGAAGCTTTCTTT.

V and J are TRBV7-9 and TRBJ2-2; TRBD1 is a possible D gene (6 bases). This CDR3 has 15 residues. From germline, CDR1 is SEHNR and CDR2 FQNEAQ (reference sequence). V lost 1 base and J 4 bases, leaving 10 bases between the germline ends. The CDR3 here is CASSLGDISTGELFF. The CDR3 DNA is TGTGCCAGCAGCTTAGGGGACATTTCCACCGGGGAGCTGTTTTTT.

This rearrangement joins TRBV6-5 to TRBJ2-7; 9 bases map to TRBD1. V dropped 6 bases and J dropped 6; count of bases not matched to a gene: 12. The CDR3 has 15 amino acids. CDR1 and CDR2 from the germline V gene are MNHEY and SVGAGI. This CDR3 is CASRPTGGIFGEQYF. As DNA, the CDR3 is TGTGCCAGCAGGCCTACAGGGGGCATCTTTGGCGAGCAGTACTTC.

This chain uses TRBV5-4 with TRBJ2-2; 9 bases map to TRBD1. Unmatched junction bases numbered 11, after V lost 4 bases and J lost 7 bases. In germline, CDR1 is SGHNT, CDR2 YYREEE (reference sequence). The CDR3 is 16 residues long. As DNA, the CDR3 is TGTGCCAGCAGCACAGACCGGGACAGGGTTAACGGGGAGCTGTTTTTT. Its protein product is CASSTDRDRVNGELFF.

V usage is TRBV7-8 and J usage is TRBJ1-4; no clear D. Trimming removed 1 base from V and 8 bases from J, with 8 bases in between. CDR3 size: 13 residues. Germline-derived CDR1 and CDR2 are SGHVS and FQNEAQ. The CDR3: CASSLGGREKLFF. CDR3 sequence (DNA): TGTGCCAGCAGCTTAGGGGGTCGGGAAAAACTGTTTTTT. The full variable domain, its missing parts supplied by reference TRBV7-8 and TRBJ1-4, is GAGVSQSPRYKVAKRGQDVALRCDPISGHVSLFWYQQALGQGPEFLTYFQNEAQLDKSGLPSDRFFAERPEGSVSTLKIQRTQQEDSAVYLCASSLGGREKLFFGSGTQLSVL.

The chain is built from TRBV6-1 and TRBJ1-2, with a tentative D call TRBD1 (5 bases). The germline CDR1 and CDR2 sequences are MNHNS and SASEGT. The CDR3 has 14 amino acids. Trimming took 2 bases from V and 4 from J, leaving 11 bases between them. CDR3 bases: TGTGCCAGCAGTGAATGGCGGGGGGTCTATGGCTACACCTTC. It is translated as CASSEWRGVYGYTF.

The chain's CDR3 is CASSTSGGNYGYTF. The CDR3 bases are TGTGCCAGTAGTACCTCGGGGGGTAACTATGGCTACACCTTC. The chain joins TRBV19 to TRBJ1-2; tentative D call: TRBD1 (5 bases). V was shortened by 4 bases and J by 1 base, with 10 bases between the two germline ends. There are 14 residues in the CDR3. Germline CDR1 LNHDA, CDR2 SQIVND (reference sequence).

The rearrangement uses TRBV6-5 and TRBJ1-1, with D unresolved. The germline CDR1 and CDR2 sequences are MNHEY and SVGAGI. The germline V and J ends were trimmed by 6 bases and 1 base, with 9 bases remaining between them. The CDR3 is 13 amino acids. CDR3 sequence reads: CASRSAGNTEAFF. The DNA for the CDR3 is TGTGCCAGCAGAAGTGCGGGGAACACTGAAGCTTTCTTT.

This rearrangement joins TRBV7-8 to TRBJ2-3; the match to TRBD1 covers 8 bases. The V gene end was trimmed by 2 bases and the J gene end by 1 base; junction bases not matched to a gene: 5. The CDR3 has 16 residues. Germline V gives CDR1 SGHVS, CDR2 FQNEAQ. CDR3 region: CASSLRQGRRTDTQYF. The DNA of the CDR3 is TGTGCCAGCAGCTTAAGACAGGGGAGACGCACAGATACGCAGTATTTT. Drawing the rest from reference TRBV7-8 and TRBJ2-3, the complete variable domain is GAGVSQSPRYKVAKRGQDVALRCDPISGHVSLFWYQQALGQGPEFLTYFQNEAQLDKSGLPSDRFFAERPEGSVSTLKIQRTQQEDSAVYLCASSLRQGRRTDTQYFGPGTRLTVL.

The V gene is TRBV6-1, the J gene TRBJ2-3, with 10 positions matching TRBD2. Germline CDR1 is MNHNS and CDR2 is SASEGT. The CDR3 extends over 13 amino acids. V shed 6 bases and J 3 bases; nucleotides not matched to a gene: 0. CDR3 DNA sequence: TGTGCCAGCAGGACTAGCGGGACAGATACGCAGTATTTT. Encoded protein: CASRTSGTDTQYF.

The chain combines TRBV5-1 with TRBJ1-1, with 8 bases lining up with TRBD1. The germline CDR1 and CDR2 sequences are SGHRS and YFSETQ. Germline trimming cut 7 bases from V and 4 bases from J; bases unmatched to any gene: 9. There are 14 residues in the CDR3. In DNA, the CDR3 is TGCGCCAGCGGTCGTAACAGGGGGATCACTGAAGCTTTCTTT. Translated: CASGRNRGITEAFF. The whole variable domain, filled in from reference TRBV5-1 and TRBJ1-1, reads KAGVTQTPRYLIKTRGQQVTLSCSPISGHRSVSWYQQTPGQGLQFLFEYFSETQRNKGNFPGRFSGRQFSNSRSEMNVSTLELGDSALYLCASGRNRGITEAFFGQGTRLTVV.

V and J are TRBV27 and TRBJ2-7; TRBD2 might be the D (6 bases). Trimming stripped 5 bases from V and 4 bases from J, with 15 bases between. Germline CDR1 is MNHEY and CDR2 is SMNVEV (reference sequence). CDR3 length: 14 amino acids. The CDR3 DNA reads TGTGCCAGCAGTCGGGCTAGCGCCCCTTACGAGCAGTACTTC. Its protein product is CASSRASAPYEQYF.

The chain employs TRBV4-1 and TRBJ2-7, with a tentative D call TRBD2 (7 bases). Germline CDR1 reads MGHRA; CDR2 reads YSYEKL. This CDR3 has 18 residues. The V gene lost 0 bases and the J gene lost 1 base, with 19 bases spanning the gap. This CDR3 is CASSQDHLVRGASYEQYF. CDR3 in DNA: TGCGCCAGCAGCCAAGATCATCTGGTACGGGGGGCGTCCTACGAGCAGTACTTC.

The chain uses TRBV27 and TRBJ2-7; 12 nucleotides match TRBD2. CDR1 and CDR2 (germline): MNHEY, SMNVEV (reference sequence). Losses at the gene ends were 7 bases for V and 5 bases for J; bases not matched to a gene: 6. The CDR3 runs 14 residues. The CDR3, as DNA: TGTGCCAGCACACGGACTAGCGGGAAACACGAGCAGTACTTC. Amino acids: CASTRTSGKHEQYF.

The chain is built from TRBV5-6 and TRBJ2-5; a possible D gene is TRBD2 (6 bases). The CDR3 spans 14 residues. Trimming removed 1 base at V and 3 bases at J, with 10 bases between. Germline CDR1 reads SGHDT; CDR2 reads YYEEEE. The CDR3 DNA follows: TGTGCCAGCAGCTTGACTGGCGGGGAAGAGACCCAGTACTTC. This gives the protein CASSLTGGEETQYF.

This chain joins TRBV7-9 and TRBJ2-7, with D maybe TRBD2 (5 bases). Trimming cost V 5 bases and J 4 bases, with 15 bases left between them. The CDR3 consists of 14 residues. CDR1 is SEHNR, CDR2 FQNEAQ, per germline (reference sequence). CDR3 sequence: CASSPEAGRYEQYF. The CDR3 nucleotides read TGTGCCAGCAGCCCCGAGGCGGGCCGTTACGAGCAGTACTTC.

This clone was seen more than once but under ten times. The gene calls are TRBV30 and TRBJ1-1; D remains ambiguous. The CDR3 is 12 residues long. Trimming stripped 4 bases from V and 11 bases from J, with 17 bases between. CDR1 and CDR2 (germline): GTSNPN, SVGIG (reference sequence). CDR3 region: CAWNGVAGRAFF. The CDR3 DNA reads TGTGCCTGGAATGGGGTGGCAGGCCGGGCTTTCTTT.

This chain connects TRBV7-9 to TRBJ1-2, with 8 bases fitting TRBD1. The CDR3 runs to 14 residues. From germline, CDR1 is SEHNR and CDR2 FQNEAQ (reference sequence). V shed 5 bases, J shed 7 bases, and the junction held 9 bases outside the gene matches. CDR3 residues: CASSQAGGAGGYTF. DNA for the CDR3: TGTGCCAGCAGCCAGGCAGGGGGCGCGGGTGGCTACACCTTC.

This chain joins TRBV10-1 and TRBJ2-3, with D hard to call. The CDR3 has 16 residues. With 0 bases removed from V and 2 bases from J, the gap between germline ends came to 12 bases. Germline loops: CDR1 WNHNN, CDR2 SYGVQD (reference sequence). In nucleotides, the CDR3 is TGCGCCAGCAGTGAGTCGCCCGGCGCCGTCACAGATACGCAGTATTTT. It encodes CASSESPGAVTDTQYF.

The CDR3 reads CASSLRPGLAGVDEQFF. The CDR3, as DNA: TGTGCCAGCAGCTTGAGACCGGGACTAGCGGGAGTGGATGAGCAGTTCTTC. The rearrangement links TRBV5-8 to TRBJ2-1, with 14 bases that match TRBD2. This CDR3 comprises 17 residues. In germline, CDR1 is SGHTS, CDR2 YDEGEE. The junction had 8 bases not matched to a gene; V was cut back by 1 base and J by 8 bases.

V gene TRBV5-1 combines with J gene TRBJ1-6; tentatively, D is TRBD1 (6 bases). Per germline, CDR1 SGHRS and CDR2 YFSETQ. This CDR3 has 15 amino acids. The V end was cut by 1 base, the J end by 4 bases, with 9 bases between. CDR3 in amino acids: CASSLSGEYNSPLHF. CDR3 DNA sequence: TGCGCCAGCAGCTTGTCAGGGGAGTATAATTCACCCCTCCACTTT.

V is TRBV5-4 and J is TRBJ1-3; D is uncertain. The CDR3 consists of 14 residues. The germline gives CDR1 SGHNT, CDR2 YYREEE (reference sequence). The V end lost 4 bases, the J end lost 4 bases, and 12 bases lay between the germline ends. DNA of the CDR3: TGTGCCAGCAGCCCCAACCCGGGGGGAAACACCATATATTTT. Protein sequence: CASSPNPGGNTIYF.

The chain recombines TRBV5-1 with TRBJ1-2, with 10 bases aligning to TRBD1. V lost 4 bases, J lost 7 bases, and 7 bases stayed unmatched. Germline V CDR1 and CDR2: SGHRS, YFSETQ. The CDR3 contains 14 residues. The CDR3 region has the DNA TGCGCCAGCAGCCCCAGGACAGGGGGGATTGGCTACACCTTC. The encoded protein is CASSPRTGGIGYTF.

The chain joins TRBV6-4 to TRBJ2-2, with D maybe TRBD2 (5 bases). This CDR3 contains 15 residues. CDR1 MRHNA and CDR2 SNTAGT come from the germline V gene. Trimming shortened V by 2 bases and J by 4 bases, and 11 bases separated the two germline ends. CDR3 region: CASSDRVGGTGELFF. CDR3 in DNA: TGTGCCAGCAGTGACAGGGTCGGAGGCACCGGGGAGCTGTTTTTT.

V usage is TRBV29-1 and J usage is TRBJ1-1; 10 bases fit TRBD1. The ends lost 6 bases at V and 0 bases at J; junction bases unmatched: 4. The germline V gene encodes CDR1 SQVTM and CDR2 ANQGSEA. The CDR3 extends over 14 amino acids. The CDR3 DNA reads as TGCAGCGTGGACAGGGGGGGGATGAACACTGAAGCTTTCTTT. Residues: CSVDRGGMNTEAFF.

V and J are TRBV19 and TRBJ2-2; 11 nucleotides agree with TRBD1. The germline V gene has CDR1 LNHDA and CDR2 SQIVND (reference sequence). The CDR3 covers 14 residues. After removal of 6 bases from V and 4 bases from J, the junction contained 1 base not matched to a gene. CDR3 sequence reads: CASSGTGGTGELFF. The DNA for the CDR3 is TGTGCCAGTAGCGGGACAGGGGGCACCGGGGAGCTGTTTTTT.